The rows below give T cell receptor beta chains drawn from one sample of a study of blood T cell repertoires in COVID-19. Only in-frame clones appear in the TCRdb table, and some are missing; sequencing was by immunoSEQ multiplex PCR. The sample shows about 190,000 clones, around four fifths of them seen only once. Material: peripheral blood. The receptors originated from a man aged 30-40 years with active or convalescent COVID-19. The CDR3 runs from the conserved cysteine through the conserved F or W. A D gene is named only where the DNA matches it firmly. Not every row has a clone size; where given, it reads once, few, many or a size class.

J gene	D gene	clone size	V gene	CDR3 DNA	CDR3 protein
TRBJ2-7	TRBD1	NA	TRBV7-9	TGTGCCAGCAGCCAAAGGACAGGTAGCTCCTACGAGCAGTACTTC	CASSQRTGSSYEQYF
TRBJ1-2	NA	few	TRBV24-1	TGTGCCACCAGTGATAATAACCCCGTCCTGTCAGAATATGGCTACACCTTC	CATSDNNPVLSEYGYTF
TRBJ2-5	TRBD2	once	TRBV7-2	TGTGCCAGCAGCCCGCCAGGACTAGCGGGAGAAGAGACCCAGTACTTC	CASSPPGLAGEETQYF
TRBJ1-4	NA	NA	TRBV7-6	TGTGCCAGCAGCCCGACGGGGGCAACTAATGAAAAACTGTTTTTT	CASSPTGATNEKLFF
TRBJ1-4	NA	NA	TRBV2	TGTGCCGGAAGGCCTCAGGCAACTAATGAAAAACTGTTTTTT	CAGRPQATNEKLFF
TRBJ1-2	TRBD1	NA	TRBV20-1	TGCAGTGCTAGTGGACAGGGTAACTATGGCTACACCTTC	CSASGQGNYGYTF
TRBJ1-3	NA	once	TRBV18	TGTGCCAGCTCACCGACGACGACCCTTTCTCCAGCGGCTGGAAACACCATATATTTT	CASSPTTTLSPAAGNTIYF
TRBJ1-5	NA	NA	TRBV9	TGTGCCAGCAGCGTAGAGGGGCAGGTAAATCAGCCCCAGCATTTT	CASSVEGQVNQPQHF
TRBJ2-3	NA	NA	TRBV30	TGTGCCTGGAGTGATCAAGGGGCAGATACGCAGTATTTT	CAWSDQGADTQYF
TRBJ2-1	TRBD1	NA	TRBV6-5	TGTGCCAGCAGGCGGGACAGGGGGTTTTACAATGAGCAGTTCTTC	CASRRDRGFYNEQFF
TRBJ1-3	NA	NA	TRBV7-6	TGTGCCAGCAGCTTAGATGCGGGGGCTTTTGGAAACACCATATATTTT	CASSLDAGAFGNTIYF
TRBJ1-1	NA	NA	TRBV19	TGTGCCAGTAGTATGGAGCGGCAGAACACTGAAGCTTTCTTT	CASSMERQNTEAFF
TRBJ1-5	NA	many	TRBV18	TGTGCCAGCTCAGACCAGCAGGATCAGCCCCAGCATTTT	CASSDQQDQPQHF
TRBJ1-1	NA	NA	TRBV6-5	TGTGCCAGCAGTTACTCGACTTTCGCGCACACTGAAGCTTTCTTT	CASSYSTFAHTEAFF
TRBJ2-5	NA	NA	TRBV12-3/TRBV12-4	TGTGCCAGCAGCCTAAAAGAGACCCAGTACTTC	CASSLKETQYF
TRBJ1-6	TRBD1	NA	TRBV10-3	TGTGCCATCAGACAGGGGACACACGACGGTTCACCCCTCCACTTT	CAIRQGTHDGSPLHF
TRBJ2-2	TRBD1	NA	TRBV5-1	TGCGCCAGCAGCTCGGGACAGGCTAAGGTCGAGCTGTTTTTT	CASSSGQAKVELFF
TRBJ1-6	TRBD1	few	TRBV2	TGTGCCAGCAGTGAAGAAACAGGGGGTAATTCACCCCTCCACTTT	CASSEETGGNSPLHF
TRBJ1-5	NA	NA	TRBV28	TGTGCCAGCAGTTACGGTAGCAATCAGCCCCAGCATTTT	CASSYGSNQPQHF
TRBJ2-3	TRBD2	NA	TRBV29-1	TGCAGCGTTGATCCACCCAGCGGGGGCCCATGGGGCACAGATACGCAGTATTTT	CSVDPPSGGPWGTDTQYF
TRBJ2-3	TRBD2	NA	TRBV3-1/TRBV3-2	TGTGCCAGCAGCCAAGCTAGCGGGGGGGCGGCCGATACGCAGTATTTT	CASSQASGGAADTQYF
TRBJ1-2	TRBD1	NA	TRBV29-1	TGCAGCGTTGAAGACCGGACAGGTAGCTTTGGCTACACCTTC	CSVEDRTGSFGYTF
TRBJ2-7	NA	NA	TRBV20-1	TGCAGTGCGACAGTCGGCTACGAGCAGTACTTC	CSATVGYEQYF
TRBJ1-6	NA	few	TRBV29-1	TGCAGCGTTGATTCTGGAGGGGGGGTTAATTCACCCCTCCACTTT	CSVDSGGGVNSPLHF
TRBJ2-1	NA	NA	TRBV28	TGTGCCAGCAGTTTCCAAGGACAGCCCCCGACGCAGTTCTTC	CASSFQGQPPTQFF
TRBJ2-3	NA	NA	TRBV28	TGTGCCAGCTCTTATAGCGGAGGGGGCACAGATACGCAGTATTTT	CASSYSGGGTDTQYF
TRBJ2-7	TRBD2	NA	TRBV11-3	TGTGCCAGCAGCATACTAGCGGGAAACGTATACGAGCAGTACTTC	CASSILAGNVYEQYF
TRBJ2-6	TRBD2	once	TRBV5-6	TGTGCGGGAGCGGGACGGTGGGGCTCTGGGGCCAACGTCCTGACTTTC	CAGAGRWGSGANVLTF
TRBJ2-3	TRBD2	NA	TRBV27	TGTGCCAGCAAGGTACGGGACTACACAGATACGCAGTATTTT	CASKVRDYTDTQYF
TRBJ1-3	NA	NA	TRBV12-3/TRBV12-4	TGTGCCAGCGGGGCCCGGTACACCATATATTTT	CASGARYTIYF
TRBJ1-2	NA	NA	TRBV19	TGTGCCAGCGAAGGGACAAATCCAGCTGGAGGCTACACCTTC	CASEGTNPAGGYTF
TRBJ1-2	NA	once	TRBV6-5	TGTGCCAGCAGTTCCCAGGGCAACTATGGCTACACCTTC	CASSSQGNYGYTF
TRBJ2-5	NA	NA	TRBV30	TGTGCCCGCGGTATCCAAGAGACCCAGTACTTC	CARGIQETQYF
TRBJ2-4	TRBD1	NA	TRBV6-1	TGTGCCAGCAGTGAATCAGTCAGGGGGCTTAACATTCAGTACTTC	CASSESVRGLNIQYF
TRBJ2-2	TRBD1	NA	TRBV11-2	TGTGCCAGCAGCCTCCAAGGACAGGCCAACACCGGGGAGCTGTTTTTT	CASSLQGQANTGELFF
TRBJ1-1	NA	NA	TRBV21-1	TGTGCCAGCAGCAAAGGTCGACAGGGAGGGAACACTGAAGCTTTCTTT	CASSKGRQGGNTEAFF
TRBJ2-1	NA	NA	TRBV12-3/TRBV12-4	TGTGCCAGCAGTTTAGGCGCCAGCGGTGAGCAGTTCTTC	CASSLGASGEQFF
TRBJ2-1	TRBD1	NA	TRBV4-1	TGCGCCAGCAGCCATACTGCGACAGGGGGCAATGAGCAGTTCTTC	CASSHTATGGNEQFF
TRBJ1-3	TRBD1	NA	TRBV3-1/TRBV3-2	TGTGCCAGCAGCGGGAGACCAGGGGGCACTGGAAACACCATATATTTT	CASSGRPGGTGNTIYF
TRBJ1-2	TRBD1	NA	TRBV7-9	TGTGCCAGCAGCTTCGGGACAGGGGGCGCAAAGGGTGGCTACACCTTC	CASSFGTGGAKGGYTF
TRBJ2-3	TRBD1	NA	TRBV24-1	TGTGCCACCAGTGACCTGGGACAGGGGGTGACAGATACGCAGTATTTT	CATSDLGQGVTDTQYF
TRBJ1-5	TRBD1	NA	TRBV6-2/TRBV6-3	TGTGCCAGCAGTTATCGGACAGGGCTCGGCAATCAGCCCCAGCATTTT	CASSYRTGLGNQPQHF
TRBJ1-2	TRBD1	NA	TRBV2	TGTGCCAGCAGTGAAGAGTGGGGGACAGGGAGGAATGGCTACACCTTC	CASSEEWGTGRNGYTF
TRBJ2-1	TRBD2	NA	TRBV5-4	TGTGCCAGCAGCGCCGGACTAGCGGGAACCTACAATGAGCAGTTCTTC	CASSAGLAGTYNEQFF
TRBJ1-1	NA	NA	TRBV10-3	TGTGCCATCAGTGAGAGTGACTTCGGGAACACTGAAGCTTTCTTT	CAISESDFGNTEAFF
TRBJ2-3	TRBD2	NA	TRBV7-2	TGTGCCAGCAGCTTAGCAGGCGGGAGGGGAGGCACAGATACGCAGTATTTT	CASSLAGGRGGTDTQYF
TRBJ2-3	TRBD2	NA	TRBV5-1	TGCGCCAGCAGGGCCCCCTCTAGCGGTAGCACAGATACGCAGTATTTT	CASRAPSSGSTDTQYF
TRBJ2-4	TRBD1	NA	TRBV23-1	TGCGCCAGCAGTCAAAGCGACAGGGGAAGGACCAAAAACATTCAGTACTTC	CASSQSDRGRTKNIQYF
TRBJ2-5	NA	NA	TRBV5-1	TGCGCCAGCAGCTTGCAACCGGGGGAGACCCAGTACTTC	CASSLQPGETQYF
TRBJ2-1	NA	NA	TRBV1	TGCACCAGCAGCCAAGACAAACTAGCGGGAGTAGTCGATGAGCAGTTCTTC	CTSSQDKLAGVVDEQFF
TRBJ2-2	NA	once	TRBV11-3	TGTGCCAGCGGCAGCTTCGGGGGAGGAACCGGGGAGCTGTTTTTT	CASGSFGGGTGELFF
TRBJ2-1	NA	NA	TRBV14	TGTGCCAGCAGCCCAGGGGCGCAGTGGGGTGAGCAGTTCTTC	CASSPGAQWGEQFF
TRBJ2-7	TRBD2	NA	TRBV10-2	TGCGCCAGCAGAGAAGCGGGAGGGAACTACGAGCAGTACTTC	CASREAGGNYEQYF
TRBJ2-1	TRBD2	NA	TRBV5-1	TGCGCCAGCAGCACAACAGCGGGAGGGCCGTACAATGAGCAGTTCTTC	CASSTTAGGPYNEQFF
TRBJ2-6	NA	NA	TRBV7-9	TGTGCCAGCAGCTTATTCGGGGCTGGGGCCAACGTCCTGACTTTC	CASSLFGAGANVLTF
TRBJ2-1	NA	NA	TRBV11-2	TGTGCCAGCAGCCCGGACAGAAGCTCCTACAATGAGCAGTTCTTC	CASSPDRSSYNEQFF
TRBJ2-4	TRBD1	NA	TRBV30	TGTGCCTGGAGTGGATGGGACAGTCTAAACATTCAGTACTTC	CAWSGWDSLNIQYF
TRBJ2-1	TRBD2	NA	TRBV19	TGTGCCAGTAGTTTTGTACCGGGACTAGCGGGAGGGGTCTCCTACAATGAGCAGTTCTTC	CASSFVPGLAGGVSYNEQFF
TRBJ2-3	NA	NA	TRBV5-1	TGCGCCAGCAGCTTTTCGGGGGAGAGCACAGATACGCAGTATTTT	CASSFSGESTDTQYF
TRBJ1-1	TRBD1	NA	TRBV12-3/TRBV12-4	TGTGCCAGCACGACAGGGGTGAACACTGAAGCTTTCTTT	CASTTGVNTEAFF